Included here is one T cell receptor (beta chain) sequence, with context. Authors' methods: How many nucleated cells were present was estimated from reference gene primer amplification. Assay: immunoSEQ multiplex PCR; the TCRdb copy retains only in-frame clones and omits some. V and J calls and clone size are as listed in that table; D and trimming were resolved from the DNA. In the table there are some 150,000 clones, around 84% of which are singletons. The data are from a study of blood T cell repertoires in COVID-19. Whole-study context: The origin of the acute and convalescent COVID-19 samples was the United States, Italy and Spain. T cells, B-cell-depleted T cells, or PBMCs supplied cDNA or gDNA.

Material for sequencing was peripheral blood. This receptor was taken from a man between 60 and 75 years old with active or convalescent COVID-19.

CDR3 sequence reads: CASSIEDLKTNEQFF. CDR3 DNA sequence: TGTGCCAGTAGTATAGAGGACTTGAAGACGAATGAGCAGTTCTTC. The chain uses TRBV19 and TRBJ2-1; maybe TRBD2 (5 bases). The CDR3 covers 15 residues. Germline loops: CDR1 LNHDA, CDR2 SQIVND (reference sequence). Trimming shortened V by 0 bases and J by 7 bases, and 13 bases separated the two germline ends.